These 18 T cell receptor beta chains came from one sample sequenced in a study of CD8 T cells in Susac syndrome. cDNA came from around 0.5 to 1 ug RNA primed by random hexamers. TCRdb called the immunoSEQ multiplex PCR reads again in MiXCR, with one record for every CDR3 protein. This table has around 130,000 distinct CDR3 sequences, 94% appearing once. Sequenced sample: CD4+ T cells from PBMCs. Receptor source: a human donor in good health.

This clonotype was detected only once. This chain links TRBV6-6 with TRBJ1-4; 8 positions agree with TRBD1. Germline lookup yields CDR1 MNHNY and CDR2 SVGAGI (reference sequence). The CDR3 runs to 13 residues. The V gene end was trimmed by 4 bases and the J gene end by 7 bases; junction bases not matched to a gene: 2. CDR3 nucleotides: TGTGCCAGCAGTTGGACAGGGCCTGAAAAACTGTTTTTT. This gives the protein CASSWTGPEKLFF.

J is TRBJ1-6 and V is TRBV20-1; D is ambiguous. Germline V gene sequence: CDR1 DFQATT, CDR2 SNEGSKA (reference sequence). V was trimmed by 1 base and J by 6 bases, leaving 4 bases between them. CDR3 length equals 12 residues. The DNA of the CDR3 is TGCAGTGCTAGAGGTGGTAATTCACCCCTCCACTTT. Amino acid sequence: CSARGGNSPLHF.

The rearrangement links TRBV4-2 to TRBJ1-5; D is unclear. Germline-derived CDR1 and CDR2 are LGHNA and YNFKEQ. The CDR3 covers 14 residues. V was pared by 0 bases and J by 4 bases, with 7 bases between. CDR3 nucleotides: TGTGCCAGCAGCCAAGACGAGTTAAATCAGCCCCAGCATTTT. Protein product: CASSQDELNQPQHF.

The gene calls are TRBV6-2 or TRBV6-3 and TRBJ2-6; 12 bases fit TRBD1. The CDR3 loop spans 19 amino acids. The V gene's germline CDR1 is MNHEY and CDR2 SVGEGT. V gave up 7 bases and J gave up 2 bases; unmatched junction bases: 12. The CDR3 sequence is CASTSIRDRGPTGANVLTF. CDR3 bases: TGTGCCAGCACTAGCATCCGGGACAGGGGGCCTACTGGGGCCAACGTCCTGACTTTC.

The CDR3 coding sequence is TGTGCCACCAGCAGAGTTGTGGGGACAAACACCGGGGAGCTGTTTTTT. It is translated as CATSRVVGTNTGELFF. The chain joins TRBV15 to TRBJ2-2, with a weak D call TRBD1 (6 bases). The CDR3 is 16 residues long. Germline V gene data show CDR1 as LNHNV and CDR2 as YYDKDF (reference sequence). Trimming stripped 1 base from V and 2 bases from J, with 11 bases between.

The chain uses TRBV6-1 and TRBJ1-5, with TRBD1 as a possible D gene (5 bases). This CDR3 region has 20 residues. Trimming removed 0 bases from V and 3 bases from J, with 24 bases in between. Germline V gene lookup returns CDR1 MNHNS and CDR2 SASEGT. The CDR3 loop reads CASSEALLRGLNGINQPQHF. The CDR3 region has the DNA TGTGCCAGCAGTGAAGCGCTTCTTAGGGGCCTCAATGGGATCAATCAGCCCCAGCATTTT.

The chain carries TRBV25-1 and TRBJ2-1, with 7 nucleotides matching TRBD2. V shed 1 base, J shed 2 bases, and the junction held 5 bases outside the gene matches. The CDR3 is made up of 16 amino acids. Germline assignment: CDR1 MGHDK and CDR2 SYGVNS. The DNA of the CDR3 is TGTGCCAGCAGTGAATTCCAGCGGGATCCCTACAATGAGCAGTTCTTC. The encoded protein is CASSEFQRDPYNEQFF. The complete variable domain, with remaining parts taken from reference TRBV25-1 and TRBJ2-1, reads EADIYQTPRYLVIGTGKKITLECSQTMGHDKMYWYQQDPGMELHLIHYSYGVNSTEKGDLSSESTVSRIRTEHFPLTLESARPSHTSQYLCASSEFQRDPYNEQFFGPGTRLTVL.

The V gene is TRBV7-9, the J gene TRBJ2-1; no clear D gene. Trimming took off 5 bases at V and 2 bases at J, with 13 bases between the two ends. CDR3 length: 15 residues. Germline V gene sequence: CDR1 SEHNR, CDR2 FQNEAQ (reference sequence). Written as DNA, the CDR3 is TGTGCCAGCAGCCCCAAATGGGCTACCTACAATGAGCAGTTCTTC. Translating it yields CASSPKWATYNEQFF.

The chain uses TRBV12-3 or TRBV12-4 and TRBJ2-5; 14 positions match TRBD2. V trimming: 7 bases; J trimming: 5 bases; junction bases outside the gene matches: 9. There are 16 residues in the CDR3. Here the CDR3 DNA reads TGTGCCAGCACAGCGGGACTAGCGGGAGCCGGGGAGACCCAGTACTTC. Its translation: CASTAGLAGAGETQYF.

The genes are TRBV7-9 and TRBJ2-3; 7 bases match TRBD2. V was pared by 6 bases and J by 1 base, with 10 bases of the junction left unmatched. The CDR3 has 16 residues. The germline V gene encodes CDR1 SEHNR and CDR2 FQNEAQ (reference sequence). The CDR3 DNA sequence: TGTGCCAGCAGTCCCCGGGGAGGGAGCGGCACAGATACGCAGTATTTT. Its translation is CASSPRGGSGTDTQYF.

V is TRBV24-1 and J is TRBJ2-3, with D perhaps TRBD1 (5 bases). From germline, CDR1 is KGHDR and CDR2 SFDVKD. Between the trimmed V and J ends, which lost 9 bases and 2 bases, there was a span of 5 bases. The CDR3 spans 11 residues. The CDR3 bases are TGTGCCACCGGACACACAGATACGCAGTATTTT. Its protein product is CATGHTDTQYF.

The chain joins TRBV29-1 to TRBJ2-5, with 13 bases that match TRBD2. CDR1 and CDR2 (germline): SQVTM, ANQGSEA. The junction had 5 bases not matched to a gene; V was cut back by 6 bases and J by 4 bases. This CDR3 is 14 amino acids long. The DNA of the CDR3 is TGCAGCGTCAAAACTAGCGGGAGGGGAGAGACCCAGTACTTC. It specifies CSVKTSGRGETQYF.

This chain connects TRBV30 to TRBJ2-2; D remains ambiguous. The V end was cut by 3 bases, the J end by 5 bases, with 10 bases between. The CDR3 loop spans 13 amino acids. The germline gives CDR1 GTSNPN, CDR2 SVGIG (reference sequence). The CDR3 is CAWRSDGTGELFF. In DNA form, the CDR3 reads TGTGCCTGGAGATCGGACGGGACCGGGGAGCTGTTTTTT.

This clonotype was recorded only once. The chain uses TRBV19 and TRBJ1-1; 9 nucleotides agree with TRBD1. CDR3 length: 14 residues. Trimming cost V 7 bases and J 1 base; bases outside gene matches: 4. Germline loops: CDR1 LNHDA, CDR2 SQIVND (reference sequence). The DNA of the CDR3 is TGTGCCAGTACCCAGGGACAGGGGAACACTGAAGCTTTCTTT. This sequence encodes CASTQGQGNTEAFF.

V gene TRBV2 combines with J gene TRBJ1-5; D not certain. Germline values: CDR1 SNHLY, CDR2 FYNNEI. Trimming removed 8 bases at V and 3 bases at J, with 14 bases between. The CDR3 is 14 amino acids. This CDR3 reads CASGLGGINQPQHF. The CDR3 nucleotides read TGTGCCAGCGGTCTCGGAGGTATCAATCAGCCCCAGCATTTT. Drawing the rest from reference TRBV2 and TRBJ1-5, the complete variable domain is EPEVTQTPSHQVTQMGQEVILRCVPISNHLYFYWYRQILGQKVEFLVSFYNNEISEKSEIFDDQFSVERPDGSNFTLKIRSTKLEDSAMYFCASGLGGINQPQHFGDGTRLSIL.

DNA for the CDR3: TGTGCCAGCAGCGGGGGTAGCGGGTCCTACGAGCAGTACTTC. It translates to CASSGGSGSYEQYF. The chain is built from TRBV6-5 and TRBJ2-7; 7 bases agree with TRBD2. Unmatched junction bases numbered 6, after V lost 6 bases and J lost 1 base. This CDR3 has 14 residues. The germline V gene encodes CDR1 MNHEY and CDR2 SVGAGI.

The V gene is TRBV2, the J gene TRBJ2-7; D gene ambiguous. This CDR3 contains 11 residues. Germline V gene lookup returns CDR1 SNHLY and CDR2 FYNNEI. V was pared by 6 bases and J by 4 bases, with 7 bases between. The CDR3 here is CASRFGYEQYF. The CDR3 DNA sequence: TGTGCCAGCAGATTTGGGTACGAGCAGTACTTC.

Only one count was recorded for this clonotype. This chain connects TRBV11-1 to TRBJ2-3; D may correspond to TRBD1 or TRBD2 (5 bases each). Trimming removed 5 bases from V and 4 bases from J, with 31 bases in between. In germline, CDR1 is SGHAT, CDR2 FQDESV (reference sequence). This CDR3 region has 20 residues. This CDR3 reads CASSQGPSGFLVLEADTQYF. The DNA of the CDR3 is TGTGCCAGCAGCCAAGGCCCTTCAGGGTTTCTTGTCTTGGAGGCAGATACGCAGTATTTT. Complete variable domain (other parts from reference TRBV11-1 and TRBJ2-3): EAEVAQSPRYKITEKSQAVAFWCDPISGHATLYWYRQILGQGPELLVQFQDESVVDDSQLPKDRFSAERLKGVDSTLKIQPAELGDSAMYLCASSQGPSGFLVLEADTQYFGPGTRLTVL.